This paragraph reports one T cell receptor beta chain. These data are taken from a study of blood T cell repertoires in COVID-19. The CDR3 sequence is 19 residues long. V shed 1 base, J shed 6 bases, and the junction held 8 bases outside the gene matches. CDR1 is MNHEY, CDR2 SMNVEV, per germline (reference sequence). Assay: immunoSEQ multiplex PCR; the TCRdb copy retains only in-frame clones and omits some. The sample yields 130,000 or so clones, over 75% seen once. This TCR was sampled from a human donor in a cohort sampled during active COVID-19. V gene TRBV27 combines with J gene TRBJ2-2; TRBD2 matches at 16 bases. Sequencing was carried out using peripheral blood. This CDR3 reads CASSLWGTSGRARAGELFF. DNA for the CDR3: TGTGCCAGCAGTTTATGGGGGACTAGCGGGAGGGCCCGGGCCGGGGAGCTGTTTTTT.